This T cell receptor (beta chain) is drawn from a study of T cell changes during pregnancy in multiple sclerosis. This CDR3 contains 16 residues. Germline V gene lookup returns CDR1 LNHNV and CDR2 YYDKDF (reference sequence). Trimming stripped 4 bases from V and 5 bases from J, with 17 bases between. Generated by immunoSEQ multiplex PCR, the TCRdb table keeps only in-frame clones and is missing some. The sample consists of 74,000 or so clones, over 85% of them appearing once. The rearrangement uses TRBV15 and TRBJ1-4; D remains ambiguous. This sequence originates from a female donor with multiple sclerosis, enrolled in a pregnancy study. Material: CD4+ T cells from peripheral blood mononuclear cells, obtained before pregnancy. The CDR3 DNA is TGTGCCACCAGCAAGAACCCTCAGTCACCCAATGAAAAACTGTTTTTT. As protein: CATSKNPQSPNEKLFF.